The 10 T cell receptor beta chains presented below share a single source sample, sequenced in a study of response to subunit inactivated influenza vaccine. TCRdb ran MiXCR on the RT-PCR reads and lists one entry per CDR3 protein. The sample holds 430,000 or so distinct CDR3 sequences; approximately 11% are singletons and the top ten take roughly 12%. The sample in question was PBMCs from blood, obtained 35 to 45 days after vaccination. These TCRs come from a man aged 50 to 60 who received an inactivated influenza vaccine.

The J gene is TRBJ2-1, the V gene TRBV12-3 or TRBV12-4, with D possibly called TRBD1 or TRBD2 (6 bases each). This CDR3 is 16 amino acids long. V gave up 2 bases and J gave up 4 bases, with 15 bases separating them. CDR3 residues: CASSLLTGGLYNEQFF. CDR3 DNA: TGTGCCAGCAGTTTATTAACCGGGGGCCTTTACAATGAGCAGTTCTTC.

The J gene is TRBJ2-1, the V gene TRBV5-1; TRBD2 aligns across 12 bases. From germline, CDR1 is SGHRS and CDR2 YFSETQ. The CDR3 sequence is 14 residues long. The trim removed 5 bases at V and 7 bases at J, leaving 4 bases unmatched. For the CDR3, the DNA is TGCGCCAGCAGTCGGACTAGCGGGACTAATGAGCAGTTCTTC. Amino acid sequence: CASSRTSGTNEQFF.

This chain links TRBV4-1 with TRBJ2-3, with D unresolved. The ends were cut back, 3 bases at V and 5 bases at J, with 12 bases in the middle. CDR3 size: 14 residues. Germline V gives CDR1 MGHRA, CDR2 YSYEKL. This chain's CDR3 is CASSQALTRDTQYF. The CDR3 DNA sequence: TGCGCCAGCAGCCAGGCCTTGACAAGAGATACGCAGTATTTT.

In this sample, this clonotype turned up many times. CDR3 residues: CSVGDRRNNEQFF. For the CDR3, the DNA is TGCAGCGTCGGGGACAGGAGGAACAATGAGCAGTTCTTC. This sequence joins TRBV29-1 and TRBJ2-1, with 8 bases identical to TRBD1. With 6 bases clipped from V and 5 bases from J, the junction kept 6 bases outside the gene matches. Per germline, CDR1 SQVTM and CDR2 ANQGSEA. The CDR3 has 13 amino acids.

This clonotype turned up a few times. This sequence joins TRBV4-3 and TRBJ1-4; no clear D gene. V gave up 1 base and J gave up 0 bases, with 15 bases separating them. In germline, CDR1 is LGHNA, CDR2 YSLEER. The CDR3 length is 18 residues. CDR3 nucleotide sequence: TGCGCCAGCAGCCAAGTTGTTGAGATGTACGCAACTAATGAAAAACTGTTTTTT. Translated, it gives CASSQVVEMYATNEKLFF.

The table lists this clonotype with a few counts. This CDR3 is CASSTGRTGGHYGYTF. CDR3 DNA sequence: TGTGCCAGCAGCACAGGGAGGACAGGGGGTCACTATGGCTACACCTTC. The chain carries TRBV7-9 and TRBJ1-2; TRBD1 matches at 10 bases. CDR3 length equals 16 residues. The V and J ends lost 5 bases and 3 bases, in that order; junction bases with no gene match: 9. CDR1 is SEHNR, CDR2 FQNEAQ, per germline (reference sequence).

This chain uses TRBV25-1 with TRBJ1-6; 8 bases align to TRBD1. This CDR3 has 15 residues. Germline V CDR1 and CDR2: MGHDK, SYGVNS. After removal of 5 bases from V and 9 bases from J, the junction contained 9 bases not matched to a gene. The CDR3 DNA reads TGTGCCAGCAGTCTCACGGACAGGGTTGGTTCACCCCTCCACTTT. Residues: CASSLTDRVGSPLHF.

Many counts were recorded for this clonotype. This chain joins TRBV20-1 and TRBJ2-3; D is unclear. This CDR3 has 14 amino acids. The germline gives CDR1 DFQATT, CDR2 SNEGSKA (reference sequence). The ends were cut back, 0 bases at V and 1 base at J, with 8 bases in the middle. The CDR3 coding sequence is TGCAGTGCTAGAGACCCGAGCGGCACAGATACGCAGTATTTT. Translated, it gives CSARDPSGTDTQYF.

This clonotype was seen ten or more times. The chain employs TRBV6-1 and TRBJ2-7, with TRBD1 matching over 10 bases. Germline trimming cut 6 bases from V and 4 bases from J; bases unmatched to any gene: 9. This CDR3 comprises 15 residues. Per germline, CDR1 MNHNS and CDR2 SASEGT. The CDR3 loop is CASSTVGQGRYEQYF. CDR3 sequence (DNA): TGTGCCAGCAGCACGGTGGGACAGGGGAGGTACGAGCAGTACTTC.

At least ten counts were recorded for this clonotype. The chain couples TRBV7-2 to TRBJ1-6, with a weak D call TRBD1 (5 bases). CDR3 length: 15 amino acids. Germline V gene sequence: CDR1 SGHTA, CDR2 FQGNSA. With 5 bases removed from V and 10 bases from J, the gap between germline ends came to 18 bases. CDR3: CASSIRDRDVSPLHF. In DNA, the CDR3 is TGTGCCAGCAGCATCCGGGACCGTGACGTCTCACCCCTCCACTTT.